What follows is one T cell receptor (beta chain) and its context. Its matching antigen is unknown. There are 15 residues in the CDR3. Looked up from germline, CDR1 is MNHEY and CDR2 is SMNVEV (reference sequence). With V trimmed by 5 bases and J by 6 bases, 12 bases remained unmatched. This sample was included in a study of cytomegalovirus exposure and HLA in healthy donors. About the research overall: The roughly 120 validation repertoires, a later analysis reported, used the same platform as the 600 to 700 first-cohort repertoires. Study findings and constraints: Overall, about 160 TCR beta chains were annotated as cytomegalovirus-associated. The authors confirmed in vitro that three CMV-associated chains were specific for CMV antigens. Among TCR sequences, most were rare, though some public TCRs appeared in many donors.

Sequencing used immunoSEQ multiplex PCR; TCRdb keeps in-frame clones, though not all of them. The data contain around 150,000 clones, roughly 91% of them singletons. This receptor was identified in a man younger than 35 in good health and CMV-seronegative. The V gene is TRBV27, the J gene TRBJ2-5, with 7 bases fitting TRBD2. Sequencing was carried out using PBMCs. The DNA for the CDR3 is TGTGCCAGCAGTCCTAGTCCCACGGGGGGAAAGACCCAGTACTTC. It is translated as CASSPSPTGGKTQYF.